This TCR beta chain stems from a study of regulatory T cells in long-lasting Graves disease. Indicated time point: newly diagnosed GD, antithyroid drugs for less than 3 months. The authors made the TCR library using RNA they extracted from PBMCs. For TCR beta, libraries came from iRepertoire HTBI primers and Arm-PCR of CDR3 regions. From the multiplex PCR reads, TCRdb called clonotypes with MiXCR, one entry per CDR3 protein. Among about 440,000 distinct CDR3 sequences listed, under 15% were seen once. This sample also belongs to another study, concerning T cells in Graves' hyperthyroidism and ophthalmopathy.

The origin of this receptor is a woman aged 25-40 years with Graves disease. This sample comprised peripheral blood mononuclear cells (PBMCs), obtained at new diagnosis, from a patient treated with antithyroid drugs.

In DNA, the CDR3 is TGTGCCAGTACTTCCAGTGGGGCCTCAGGCACTGAAGCTTTCTTT. This gives the protein CASTSSGASGTEAFF. The chain joins TRBV19 to TRBJ1-1; a possible D gene is TRBD1 (5 bases). This CDR3 spans 15 amino acids. Germline V gene lookup returns CDR1 LNHDA and CDR2 SQIVND (reference sequence). V was cut by 7 bases and J by 4 bases, with 19 bases left in between. Looking up the rest from reference TRBV19 and TRBJ1-1 gives the full variable domain: DGGITQSPKYLFRKEGQNVTLSCEQNLNHDAMYWYRQDPGQGLRLIYYSQIVNDFQKGDIAEGYSVSREKKESFPLTVTSAQKNPTAFYLCASTSSGASGTEAFFGQGTRLTVV.